The source of this T cell receptor beta chain is a study of blood T cell repertoires in COVID-19. Study-level background: Italy, Spain and the United States were the sources of the convalescent and acute COVID-19 samples.

CDR1 and CDR2 (germline): MNHEY, SVGEGT. The CDR3 loop spans 16 amino acids. V shed 5 bases and J 0 bases; nucleotides not matched to a gene: 10. The repertoire was sequenced with immunoSEQ multiplex PCR; TCRdb's copy has only in-frame clones and lacks some. The sample gives tens of thousands of clones, 65% to 85% of which show up once; approximately 29% is in the top ten. The chain links TRBV6-2 or TRBV6-3 to TRBJ2-7, with 7 bases identical to TRBD1. The sample was peripheral blood. The sequence came from a human donor in a cohort sampled during active COVID-19. The CDR3 is CASSRVPGQTSYEQYF. The CDR3 DNA sequence: TGTGCCAGCAGTCGGGTCCCGGGACAGACCTCCTACGAGCAGTACTTC.